The 21 T cell receptor beta chains presented below share a single source sample, sequenced in a study of T cell responses to AZD1222 COVID-19 vaccine. Profiling relied on immunoSEQ multiplex PCR, and the TCRdb table lists in-frame clones only, not all of them. Here the sample spans roughly 120,000 clones, 85% to 90% being singletons. The source material was peripheral blood, sampled on day 0 of AZD1222 vaccination. The receptors originated from an adult in good health.

V gene TRBV5-1 combines with J gene TRBJ2-5, with a possible D match to TRBD1 (6 bases). The length of the CDR3 is 16 residues. The V and J ends lost 4 bases and 2 bases respectively, with 18 bases between them. The V gene's germline CDR1 is SGHRS and CDR2 YFSETQ. CDR3 coding DNA: TGCGCCAGCAGCGAGGGTCTCAGGACAGATCAAGAGACCCAGTACTTC. Translation: CASSEGLRTDQETQYF.

The CDR3 DNA reads TGCGCCAGCAGCTTGGAGACAGGGGTTAGCTCCTACAATGAGCAGTTCTTC. Translation: CASSLETGVSSYNEQFF. The V call is TRBV5-1, the J call TRBJ2-1; 8 bases fit TRBD1. V was clipped by 0 bases and J by 0 bases; unmatched bases: 5. Germline CDR1 is SGHRS and CDR2 is YFSETQ. CDR3 size: 17 residues.

The chain has TRBV7-9 and TRBJ2-7; D is tentatively TRBD1 or TRBD2 (5 bases each). The CDR3 contains 18 residues. Germline lookup yields CDR1 SEHNR and CDR2 FQNEAQ (reference sequence). V gave up 5 bases and J gave up 0 bases, with 23 bases separating them. In nucleotides, the CDR3 is TGTGCCAGCAGCCCACAGGACCTCAGCGGAGTATCCTCCTACGAGCAGTACTTC. Amino acids: CASSPQDLSGVSSYEQYF.

This rearrangement joins TRBV28 to TRBJ2-1; 7 nucleotides match TRBD1. The ends lost 5 bases at V and 3 bases at J; junction bases unmatched: 7. Germline V gene data show CDR1 as MDHEN and CDR2 as SYDVKM. The CDR3 is 15 amino acids. Here the CDR3 reads CASSPRDRLYNEQFF. CDR3 DNA sequence: TGTGCCAGCAGTCCTCGGGACAGACTCTACAATGAGCAGTTCTTC.

This chain links TRBV5-4 with TRBJ1-1, with D perhaps TRBD1 (5 bases). CDR3 length equals 13 residues. The germline V gene has CDR1 SGHNT and CDR2 YYREEE (reference sequence). The V and J ends lost 4 bases and 1 base respectively, with 8 bases between them. CDR3 in DNA: TGTGCCAGCAGCGTGCAGGGGAACACTGAAGCTTTCTTT. Translating it yields CASSVQGNTEAFF.

The chain combines TRBV10-1 with TRBJ2-3; D is ambiguous. Germline V gene data show CDR1 as WNHNN and CDR2 as SYGVQD (reference sequence). Trimming stripped 5 bases from V and 2 bases from J, with 5 bases between. The CDR3 extends over 12 amino acids. CDR3 loop: CASSPNTDTQYF. The DNA of the CDR3 is TGCGCCAGCAGTCCTAACACAGATACGCAGTATTTT.

V gene TRBV7-9 combines with J gene TRBJ1-1; D possibly corresponds to TRBD1 (5 bases). Germline lookup yields CDR1 SEHNR and CDR2 FQNEAQ (reference sequence). The length of the CDR3 is 16 residues. V was clipped by 5 bases and J by 1 base, with 17 bases between them. The CDR3 sequence: CASSVDSLGGNTEAFF. The CDR3 region has the DNA TGTGCCAGCAGCGTCGACAGCCTGGGGGGGAACACTGAAGCTTTCTTT.

The chain is built from TRBV10-2 and TRBJ2-1; D gene ambiguous. The CDR3 runs 13 residues. Germline V gives CDR1 WSHSY, CDR2 SAAADI. With 6 bases removed from V and 6 bases from J, the gap between germline ends came to 12 bases. CDR3 DNA: TGCGCCAGCAGCGAAGGACCGAGCAATGAGCAGTTCTTC. Protein product: CASSEGPSNEQFF.

V and J are TRBV6-2 or TRBV6-3 and TRBJ2-1, with TRBD2 matching over 7 bases. Germline CDR1 reads MNHEY; CDR2 reads SVGEGT. This CDR3 spans 17 amino acids. The trim removed 5 bases at V and 8 bases at J, leaving 18 bases unmatched. CDR3 in DNA: TGTGCCAGCAGTCCCTCCTGGGACTACCGCCGAGGGGATGAGCAGTTCTTC. This codes for CASSPSWDYRRGDEQFF.

The chain joins TRBV7-9 to TRBJ1-4; no definite D call. V shed 4 bases and J shed 8 bases, with 8 bases lying between them. The CDR3 runs 12 residues. Germline V lookup: CDR1 SEHNR, CDR2 FQNEAQ (reference sequence). CDR3 sequence reads: CASSSVGEKLFF. The CDR3 DNA reads TGTGCCAGCAGCTCCGTAGGGGAAAAACTGTTTTTT.

This chain connects TRBV9 to TRBJ2-3, with 12 bases lining up with TRBD2. After removal of 2 bases from V and 6 bases from J, the junction contained 1 base not matched to a gene. CDR1 and CDR2 from the germline V gene are SGDLS and YYNGEE. CDR3 length: 14 residues. CDR3 in amino acids: CASSVLAGGDTQYF. CDR3 in DNA: TGTGCCAGCAGCGTCCTAGCGGGAGGGGATACGCAGTATTTT.

The chain is built from TRBV7-2 and TRBJ2-3; D uncertain. This CDR3 region has 18 residues. The germline V gene encodes CDR1 SGHTA and CDR2 FQGNSA. With 5 bases removed from V and 1 base from J, the gap between germline ends came to 22 bases. The chain's CDR3 is CASSHVDLAVRGTDTQYF. The CDR3 DNA reads TGTGCCAGCAGCCACGTCGATCTGGCGGTACGTGGCACAGATACGCAGTATTTT.

This chain uses TRBV19 with TRBJ1-2; D is uncertain. CDR3 size: 11 residues. Germline V gene lookup returns CDR1 LNHDA and CDR2 SQIVND (reference sequence). V was clipped by 1 base and J by 14 bases, with 11 bases between them. The CDR3 bases are TGTGCCAGTAGTATAGTTGGCCGGCTGACCTTC. This gives the protein CASSIVGRLTF.

The rearrangement uses TRBV3-1 (or the pseudogene TRBV3-2) and TRBJ2-5, with unresolved D. V was clipped by 0 bases and J by 6 bases, with 5 bases between them. Germline V gene lookup returns CDR1 LGHDT and CDR2 YNNKEL (reference sequence). The CDR3 is 12 amino acids. CDR3 in amino acids: CASSQDLKTQYF. Written as DNA, the CDR3 is TGTGCCAGCAGCCAAGATTTGAAGACCCAGTACTTC.

This clone appeared many times. The chain joins TRBV18 to TRBJ1-1; TRBD1 might be the D (5 bases). This CDR3 has 12 amino acids. Germline values: CDR1 KGHSH, CDR2 LQKENI. The germline V and J ends were trimmed by 4 bases and 5 bases, with 8 bases remaining between them. The CDR3 DNA is TGTGCCAGCTCACAGGGGATGACTGAAGCTTTCTTT. Its protein product is CASSQGMTEAFF.

The genes are TRBV19 and TRBJ1-5, with TRBD1 as a possible D gene (5 bases). V was shortened by 4 bases and J by 7 bases, with 17 bases between the two germline ends. Germline CDR1 LNHDA, CDR2 SQIVND (reference sequence). The CDR3 length is 15 residues. The CDR3 sequence is CASSRGGTSGQPQHF. The CDR3 coding sequence is TGTGCCAGTAGTAGGGGGGGGACTAGCGGGCAGCCCCAGCATTTT.

The chain is built from TRBV9 and TRBJ2-3, with a possible D match to TRBD1 (6 bases). The germline V gene encodes CDR1 SGDLS and CDR2 YYNGEE. The CDR3 consists of 19 residues. Trimming removed 0 bases at V and 0 bases at J, with 20 bases between. The CDR3: CASSVERGWETTSTDTQYF. Here the CDR3 DNA reads TGTGCCAGCAGCGTAGAGAGGGGGTGGGAGACGACTAGCACAGATACGCAGTATTTT.

This clone showed up just once. The J gene is TRBJ2-3, the V gene TRBV27; D might be TRBD2 (6 bases). Trimming shortened V by 3 bases and J by 3 bases, and 13 bases separated the two germline ends. Germline lookup yields CDR1 MNHEY and CDR2 SMNVEV (reference sequence). This CDR3 is built from 15 residues. CDR3 protein: CASSLAGRSTDTQYF. In DNA form, the CDR3 reads TGTGCCAGCAGTTTGGCAGGGAGGTCGACAGATACGCAGTATTTT.

This clone is a singleton in its sample. V and J are TRBV30 and TRBJ2-1; D not resolved. V lost 2 bases, J lost 5 bases, and 7 bases lay in between. Germline values: CDR1 GTSNPN, CDR2 SVGIG (reference sequence). The CDR3 has 12 amino acids. CDR3 DNA sequence: TGTGCCTGGAGTCTTTCCCACAATGAGCAGTTCTTC. Protein: CAWSLSHNEQFF.

V and J are TRBV4-1 and TRBJ1-2; D remains unclear. Germline V gene lookup returns CDR1 MGHRA and CDR2 YSYEKL. Trimming removed 4 bases at V and 8 bases at J, with 17 bases between. This CDR3 comprises 14 residues. CDR3 in DNA: TGCGCCAGCAGCCGAGTAGGGCACGACTGGGGCTACACCTTC. Its protein is CASSRVGHDWGYTF.

This chain uses TRBV5-8 with TRBJ1-2, with a possible D match to TRBD1 (6 bases). Germline V gene lookup returns CDR1 SGHTS and CDR2 YDEGEE. V lost 4 bases to trimming and J lost 3 bases, with 19 bases between them. This CDR3 contains 16 residues. The CDR3 spells CASSRRQEGWHYGYTF. CDR3 coding DNA: TGTGCCAGCAGCCGCCGACAGGAAGGGTGGCACTATGGCTACACCTTC.